The TCR beta chain under discussion was sequenced for a study of cytomegalovirus exposure and HLA in healthy donors. Study-wide results and caveats: Later, TCR association rates were found to vary by HLA locus, highest for DRB1 and lowest for HLA-C. Being productive about 87% or about 30% of the time was typical of most TCR beta V segments in an earlier analysis.

Healthy bone marrow donors made up the donors. CDR1 is SEHNR and CDR2 is FQNEAQ in the germline V gene (reference sequence). The CDR3 sequence is 14 residues long. The V and J ends lost 4 bases and 6 bases, in that order; junction bases with no gene match: 3. The table lists this clone with many counts. Its target is unknown. PCR amplification relied on 60 Vbeta primers (plus 13 Jbeta primers). Original processing methods: A follow-up analysis tallied 73 million or so unique TCR beta chains, roughly 11 million shared. Here immunoSEQ multiplex PCR was the method, and the copy in TCRdb shows in-frame clones only, minus some. From that table come the V and J calls and clone size; the DNA was used to work out D and trimming. This table holds 150,000 to 180,000 clones, around 79% found once.

This TCR derives from a man aged 18 to 35 in good health and CMV-seronegative. The sequencing sample was made of PBMCs. J is TRBJ1-2 and V is TRBV7-9; 12 bases match TRBD1. The CDR3 region is CASSSGQGADGYTF. CDR3 coding DNA: TGTGCCAGCAGCTCGGGACAGGGGGCAGATGGCTACACCTTC.